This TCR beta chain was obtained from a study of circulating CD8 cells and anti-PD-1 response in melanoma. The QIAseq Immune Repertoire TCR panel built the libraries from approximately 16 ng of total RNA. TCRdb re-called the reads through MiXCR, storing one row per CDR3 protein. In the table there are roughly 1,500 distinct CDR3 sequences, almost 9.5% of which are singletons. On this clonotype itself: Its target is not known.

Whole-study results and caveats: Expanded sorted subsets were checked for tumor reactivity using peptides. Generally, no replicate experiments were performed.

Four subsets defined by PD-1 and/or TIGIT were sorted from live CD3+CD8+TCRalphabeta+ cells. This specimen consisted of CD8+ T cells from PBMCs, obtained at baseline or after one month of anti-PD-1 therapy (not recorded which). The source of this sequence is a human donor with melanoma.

CDR3 in amino acids: CASSLWTGPNQPQHF. CDR3 nucleotides: TGTGCCAGTAGTTTATGGACGGGGCCCAATCAGCCCCAGCATTTT. This sequence joins TRBV19 and TRBJ1-5; D perhaps matches TRBD1 (5 bases). This CDR3 comprises 15 residues. V was shortened by 5 bases and J by 3 bases, with 14 bases between the two germline ends. Germline CDR1 reads LNHDA; CDR2 reads SQIVND (reference sequence).